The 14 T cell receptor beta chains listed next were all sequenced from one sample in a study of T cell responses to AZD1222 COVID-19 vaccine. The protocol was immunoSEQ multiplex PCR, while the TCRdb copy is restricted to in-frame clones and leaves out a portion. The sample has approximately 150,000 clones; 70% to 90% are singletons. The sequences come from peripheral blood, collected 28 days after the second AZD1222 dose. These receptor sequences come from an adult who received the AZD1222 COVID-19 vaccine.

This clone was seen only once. CDR3 sequence (DNA): TGCGCCAGCAGCTTGCGGGGAAGAGAGACCCAGTACTTC. It yields the protein CASSLRGRETQYF. The V call is TRBV5-1, the J call TRBJ2-5; D possibly corresponds to TRBD2 (5 bases). This CDR3 region has 13 residues. V was cut by 1 base and J by 4 bases, with 8 bases left in between. Germline V gene lookup returns CDR1 SGHRS and CDR2 YFSETQ.

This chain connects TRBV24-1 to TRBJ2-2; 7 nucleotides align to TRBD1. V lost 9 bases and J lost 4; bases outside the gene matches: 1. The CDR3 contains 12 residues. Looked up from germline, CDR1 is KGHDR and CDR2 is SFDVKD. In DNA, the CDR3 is TGTGCCACCCGACAGGGCACCGGGGAGCTGTTTTTT. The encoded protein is CATRQGTGELFF.

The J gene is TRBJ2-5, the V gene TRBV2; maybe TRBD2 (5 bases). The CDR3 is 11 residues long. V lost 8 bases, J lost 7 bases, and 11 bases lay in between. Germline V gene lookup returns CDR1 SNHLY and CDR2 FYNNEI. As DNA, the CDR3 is TGTGCCAGCCTTATTGCGGGGACCCAGTACTTC. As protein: CASLIAGTQYF.

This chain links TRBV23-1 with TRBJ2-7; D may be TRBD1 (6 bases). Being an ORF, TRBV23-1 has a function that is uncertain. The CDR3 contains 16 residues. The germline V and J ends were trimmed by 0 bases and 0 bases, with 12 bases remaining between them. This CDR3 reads CASSQSWRGGSYEQYF. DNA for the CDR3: TGCGCCAGCAGTCAATCGTGGAGAGGGGGCTCCTACGAGCAGTACTTC.

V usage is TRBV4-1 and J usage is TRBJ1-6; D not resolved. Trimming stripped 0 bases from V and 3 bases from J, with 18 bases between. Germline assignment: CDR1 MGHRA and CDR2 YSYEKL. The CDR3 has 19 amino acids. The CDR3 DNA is TGCGCCAGCAGCCAAGATCCAGCAGGCAGTCTTCTCTATAATTCACCCCTCCACTTT. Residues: CASSQDPAGSLLYNSPLHF.

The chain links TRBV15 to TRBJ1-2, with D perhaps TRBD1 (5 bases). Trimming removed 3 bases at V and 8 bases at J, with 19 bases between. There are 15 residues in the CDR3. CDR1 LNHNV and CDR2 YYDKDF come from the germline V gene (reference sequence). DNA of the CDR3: TGTGCCACCAGCAGGGGGGGACCCGACGCTCGGGGCTACACCTTC. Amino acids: CATSRGGPDARGYTF.

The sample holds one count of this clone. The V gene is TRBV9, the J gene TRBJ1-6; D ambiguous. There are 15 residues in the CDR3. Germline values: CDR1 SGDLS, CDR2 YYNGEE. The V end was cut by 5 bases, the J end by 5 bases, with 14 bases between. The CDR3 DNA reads TGTGCCAGCAGTCCCCCGGGAACCAATAATTCACCCCTCCACTTT. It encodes CASSPPGTNNSPLHF.

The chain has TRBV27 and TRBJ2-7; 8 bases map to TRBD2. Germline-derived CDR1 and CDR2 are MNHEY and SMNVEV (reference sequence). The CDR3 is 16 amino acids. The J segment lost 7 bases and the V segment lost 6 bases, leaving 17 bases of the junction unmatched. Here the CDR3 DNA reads TGTGCCAGCAGCCCACTTCAGCCGGGGGGGCCTAGAGAGCAGTACTTC. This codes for CASSPLQPGGPREQYF.

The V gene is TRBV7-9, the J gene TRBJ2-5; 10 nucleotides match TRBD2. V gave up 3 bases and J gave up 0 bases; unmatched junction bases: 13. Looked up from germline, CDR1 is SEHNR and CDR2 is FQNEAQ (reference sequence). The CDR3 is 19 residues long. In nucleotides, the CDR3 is TGTGCCAGCAGCTTTCCTACTAGCGGGGACGCCCTGTACCAAGAGACCCAGTACTTC. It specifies CASSFPTSGDALYQETQYF.

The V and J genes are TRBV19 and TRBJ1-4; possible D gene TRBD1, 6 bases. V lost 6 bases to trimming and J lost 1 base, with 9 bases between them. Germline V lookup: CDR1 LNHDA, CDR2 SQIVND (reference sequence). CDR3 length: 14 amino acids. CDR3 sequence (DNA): TGTGCCAGTAGGGCGGACAGAACTAATGAAAAACTGTTTTTT. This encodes CASRADRTNEKLFF.

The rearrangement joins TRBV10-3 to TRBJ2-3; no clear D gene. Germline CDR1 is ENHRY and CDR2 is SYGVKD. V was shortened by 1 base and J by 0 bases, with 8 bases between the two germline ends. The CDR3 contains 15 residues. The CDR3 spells CAISEYQSSTDTQYF. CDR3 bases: TGTGCCATCAGTGAGTACCAGTCTAGCACAGATACGCAGTATTTT.

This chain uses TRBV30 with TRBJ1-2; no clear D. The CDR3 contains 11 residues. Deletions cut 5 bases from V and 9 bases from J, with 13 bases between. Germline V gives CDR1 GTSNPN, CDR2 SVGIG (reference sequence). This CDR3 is CAWLTPRRYTF. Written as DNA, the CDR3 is TGTGCCTGGTTAACGCCTAGGCGCTACACCTTC.

CDR3 nucleotides: TGCGCCAGCAGCTTAGAAATCACCGGGACAGGGCACTACGAGCAGTACTTC. This translates into CASSLEITGTGHYEQYF. This chain uses TRBV5-1 with TRBJ2-7; 9 bases are shared with TRBD1. J lost 3 bases, V lost 2 bases, and 12 bases had no gene match. The germline V gene has CDR1 SGHRS and CDR2 YFSETQ. The CDR3 is 17 amino acids. Using reference TRBV5-1 and TRBJ2-7 for the parts outside the CDR3, the full variable domain is KAGVTQTPRYLIKTRGQQVTLSCSPISGHRSVSWYQQTPGQGLQFLFEYFSETQRNKGNFPGRFSGRQFSNSRSEMNVSTLELGDSALYLCASSLEITGTGHYEQYFGPGTRLTVT.

CDR3 sequence (DNA): TGTGCCAGCAGTCCCACCCCGTGGACAGTCCAGAATGGCTACACCTTC. Its translation: CASSPTPWTVQNGYTF. J is TRBJ1-2 and V is TRBV27, with D perhaps TRBD1 (6 bases). The V end lost 5 bases, the J end lost 6 bases, and 22 bases lay between the germline ends. From germline, CDR1 is MNHEY and CDR2 SMNVEV (reference sequence). This CDR3 is built from 16 residues.